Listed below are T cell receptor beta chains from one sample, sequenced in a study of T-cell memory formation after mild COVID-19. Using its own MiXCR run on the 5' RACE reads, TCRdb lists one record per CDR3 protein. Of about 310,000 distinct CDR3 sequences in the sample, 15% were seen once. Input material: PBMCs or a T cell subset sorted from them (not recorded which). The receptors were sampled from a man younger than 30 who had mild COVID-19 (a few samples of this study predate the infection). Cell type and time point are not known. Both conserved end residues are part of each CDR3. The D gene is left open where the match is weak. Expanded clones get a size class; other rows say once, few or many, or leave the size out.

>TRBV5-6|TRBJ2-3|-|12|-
CASSSQADTQYF
TGTGCCAGCAGCTCACAGGCAGATACGCAGTATTTT
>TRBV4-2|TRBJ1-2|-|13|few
CASSQDLLGGYTF
TGTGCCAGCAGCCAAGATCTTCTTGGGGGCTACACCTTC
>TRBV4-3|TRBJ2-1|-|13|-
CASSPFGGGEQFF
TGCGCCAGCAGCCCATTTGGAGGGGGTGAGCAGTTCTTC
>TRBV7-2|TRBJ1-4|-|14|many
CASSLSNSGEKLFF
TGTGCCAGCAGCTTATCGAATTCTGGTGAAAAACTGTTTTTT
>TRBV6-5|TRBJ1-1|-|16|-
CASSYLTRGRNTEAFF
TGTGCCAGCAGTTATCTGACCAGGGGCCGGAACACTGAAGCTTTCTTT
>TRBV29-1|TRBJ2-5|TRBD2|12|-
CGGGATGETQYF
TGCGGCGGGGGGGCGACCGGGGAGACCCAGTACTTC
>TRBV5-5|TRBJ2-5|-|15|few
CASSFEHPSQETQYF
TGTGCCAGCAGCTTCGAGCACCCGTCCCAAGAGACCCAGTACTTC
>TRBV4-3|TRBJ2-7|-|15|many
CASSPRPDRPYEQYF
TGCGCCAGCAGCCCGAGACCCGATCGACCCTACGAGCAGTACTTC
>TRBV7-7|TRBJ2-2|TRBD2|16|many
CASSSRLATNTGELFF
TGTGCCAGCAGCTCTCGACTAGCGACGAACACCGGGGAGCTGTTTTTT
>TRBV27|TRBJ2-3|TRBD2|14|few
CASHTGRGADTQYF
TGTGCCTCACATACAGGGCGGGGGGCAGATACGCAGTATTTT
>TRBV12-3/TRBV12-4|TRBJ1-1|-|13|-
CASSQSGNTEAFF
TGTGCCAGCAGCCAGTCAGGGAACACTGAAGCTTTCTTT
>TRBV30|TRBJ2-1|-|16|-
CAWSVFGANPLNEQFF
TGTGCCTGGAGTGTATTTGGGGCAAATCCCCTCAATGAGCAGTTCTTC
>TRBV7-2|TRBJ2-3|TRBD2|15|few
CASSLIGLDTDTQYF
TGTGCCAGCAGCCTAATCGGACTAGACACAGATACGCAGTATTTT
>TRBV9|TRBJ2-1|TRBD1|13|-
CASSEVRGNEQFF
TGTGCCAGCAGCGAGGTCAGGGGGAATGAGCAGTTCTTC
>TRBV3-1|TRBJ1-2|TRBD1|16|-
CASSQVTGSYNYGYTF
TGTGCCAGCAGCCAAGTGACAGGGTCCTATAACTATGGCTACACCTTC
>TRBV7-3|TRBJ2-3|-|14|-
CASSPSGQTDTQYF
TGTGCCAGCAGCCCGTCGGGGCAGACAGATACGCAGTATTTT
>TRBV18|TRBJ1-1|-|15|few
CASSPSPQGNTEAFF
TGTGCCAGCTCACCATCGCCACAGGGGAACACTGAAGCTTTCTTT
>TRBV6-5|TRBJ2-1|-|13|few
CASSHGLFNEQFF
TGTGCCAGCAGCCACGGGCTATTCAATGAGCAGTTCTTC
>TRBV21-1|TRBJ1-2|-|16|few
CASSKGMGQGLGGYTF
TGTGCCAGCAGCAAAGGGATGGGACAGGGGTTGGGAGGCTACACCTTC
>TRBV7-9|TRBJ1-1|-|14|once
CASSSVGRGEKAFF
TGTGCCAGCAGCTCCGTAGGCCGCGGCGAGAAAGCTTTCTTT
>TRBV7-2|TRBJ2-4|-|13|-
CASSSSSRNIQYF
TGTGCCAGCAGCTCCTCATCACGAAACATTCAGTACTTC
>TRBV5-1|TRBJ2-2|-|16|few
CASSLTQPTNTGELFF
TGCGCCAGCAGCTTGACACAGCCCACGAACACCGGGGAGCTGTTTTTT
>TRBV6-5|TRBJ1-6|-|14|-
CASSYNRANSPLHF
TGTGCCAGCAGCTACAACAGGGCCAATTCACCCCTCCACTTT
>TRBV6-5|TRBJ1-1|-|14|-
CASRYSALPTEAFF
TGTGCCAGCAGATACTCAGCGCTCCCCACTGAAGCTTTCTTT
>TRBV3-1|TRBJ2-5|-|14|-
CASSQAGRWRSQYF
TGTGCCAGCAGCCAAGCAGGACGGTGGAGGAGCCAGTACTTC
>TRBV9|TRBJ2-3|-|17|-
CASSVATPGAGLGTQYF
TGTGCCAGCAGCGTAGCTACTCCGGGGGCCGGGCTCGGTACGCAGTATTTT
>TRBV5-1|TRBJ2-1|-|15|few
CASSLQGILADEQFF
TGCGCCAGCAGCCTACAGGGTATTCTTGCAGATGAGCAGTTCTTC
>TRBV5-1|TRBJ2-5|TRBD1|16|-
CASSLRDRGLKETQYF
TGCGCCAGCAGCTTACGGGACAGGGGATTGAAAGAGACCCAGTACTTC
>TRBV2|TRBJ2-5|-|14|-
CASRVGYGQETQYF
TGTGCCAGCAGGGTTGGGTACGGCCAAGAGACCCAGTACTTC
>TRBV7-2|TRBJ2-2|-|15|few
CASSQNSPYTGELFF
TGTGCCAGCAGCCAAAATTCTCCCTACACCGGGGAGCTGTTTTTT
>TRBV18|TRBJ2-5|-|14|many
CASSPSTAQETQYF
TGTGCCAGCTCACCAAGTACCGCACAAGAGACCCAGTACTTC
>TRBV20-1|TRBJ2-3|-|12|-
CSATRQSDTQYF
TGCAGTGCTACCCGACAGTCGGATACGCAGTATTTT
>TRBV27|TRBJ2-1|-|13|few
CASRGVSYNEQFF
TGTGCCAGCAGGGGAGTTTCCTACAATGAGCAGTTCTTC
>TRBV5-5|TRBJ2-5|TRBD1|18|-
CASSLGPSGTGLQETQYF
TGTGCCAGCAGCTTGGGGCCCTCCGGGACAGGGCTCCAAGAGACCCAGTACTTC
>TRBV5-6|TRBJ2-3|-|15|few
CASTQTVASTDTQYF
TGTGCCAGCACCCAAACAGTTGCAAGCACAGATACGCAGTATTTT
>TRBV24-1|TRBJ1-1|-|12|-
CATSDDGTEAFF
TGTGCCACCAGTGATGACGGCACTGAAGCTTTCTTT
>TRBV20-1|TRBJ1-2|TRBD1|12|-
CRPGDRTDGYTF
TGCAGGCCGGGGGACAGGACCGATGGCTACACCTTC